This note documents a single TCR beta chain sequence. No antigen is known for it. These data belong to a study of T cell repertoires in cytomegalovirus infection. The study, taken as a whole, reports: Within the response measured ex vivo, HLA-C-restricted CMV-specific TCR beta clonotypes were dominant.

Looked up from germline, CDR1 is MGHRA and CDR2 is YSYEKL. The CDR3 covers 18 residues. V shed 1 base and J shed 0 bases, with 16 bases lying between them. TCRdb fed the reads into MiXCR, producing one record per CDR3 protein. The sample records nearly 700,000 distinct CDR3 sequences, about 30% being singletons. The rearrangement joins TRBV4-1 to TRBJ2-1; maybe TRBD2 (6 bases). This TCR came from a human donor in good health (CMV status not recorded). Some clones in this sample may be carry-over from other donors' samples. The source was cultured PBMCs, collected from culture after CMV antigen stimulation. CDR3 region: CASSQAPPAGSSYNEQFF. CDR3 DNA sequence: TGCGCCAGCAGCCAAGCTCCCCCAGCCGGGAGCTCCTACAATGAGCAGTTCTTC.